Only a few counts were recorded for the clone carrying this TCR beta chain. Its antigen remains unidentified. Reverse transcription of all isolated RNA meant that expressed TCRB transcripts were sequenced. Measured with immunoSEQ multiplex PCR; TCRdb has only the in-frame clones, and not every one. The sample has about 360,000 clones, over 9.5% seen once. V was cut by 0 bases and J by 4 bases, with 13 bases left in between. Germline V lookup: CDR1 SGDLS, CDR2 YYNGEE. The CDR3 has 15 residues. The sample is drawn from a study of beta chain features in type 1 diabetes. General study results and limits: Healthy donors had naive, central memory and Treg TCRB repertoires that appeared less similar than those seen among patients. The question left open here concerned HLA type influencing TCRB rearrangement.

The TCR originated in a man younger than 35 in good health. The chain is built from TRBV9 and TRBJ1-2; D gene unclear. The sample comprised naive CD4+ T cells from blood. The CDR3: CASSVEAVSSYGYTF. CDR3 DNA sequence: TGTGCCAGCAGCGTAGAAGCGGTTTCGTCCTATGGCTACACCTTC. Looking up the rest from reference TRBV9 and TRBJ1-2 gives the full variable domain: DSGVTQTPKHLITATGQRVTLRCSPRSGDLSVYWYQQSLDQGLQFLIQYYNGEERAKGNILERFSAQQFPDLHSELNLSSLELGDSALYFCASSVEAVSSYGYTFGSGTRLTVV.